The rows below give T cell receptor beta chains drawn from one sample of a study of T cell responses to AZD1222 COVID-19 vaccine. Assay: immunoSEQ multiplex PCR; the TCRdb copy retains only in-frame clones and omits some. The data contain roughly 150,000 clones, approximately 86% of them singletons. The sample consisted of peripheral blood, taken after recovery from COVID-19. These receptors were collected from an adult who had recovered from COVID-19. Both conserved end residues are part of each CDR3. D genes are given only for firm matches.

D gene,V gene,J gene,CDR3 protein
.,TRBV5-4,TRBJ1-1,CASSLANGNTEAFF
.,TRBV18,TRBJ1-1,CAGLSSLNTEAFF
.,TRBV11-3,TRBJ1-1,CASSFARDTEAFF
.,TRBV14,TRBJ2-7,CASSQELRDYEQYF
.,TRBV19,TRBJ1-1,CASGPLDRLNTEAFF
TRBD2,TRBV19,TRBJ2-1,CASSIDRETSGKNEQFF
TRBD1,TRBV9,TRBJ2-2,CASSVRQGASTGELFF
.,TRBV4-2,TRBJ1-1,CASSQGRGTEAFF
.,TRBV6-5,TRBJ2-5,CASRPTGEGTQYF
.,TRBV3-1/TRBV3-2,TRBJ1-1,CASSQYEGNTEAFF
TRBD2,TRBV2,TRBJ2-5,CASSGGLAGVKETQYF
.,TRBV7-9,TRBJ2-4,CASSPAKNIQYF
.,TRBV7-2,TRBJ1-1,CASSSDPQGEAFF
.,TRBV10-3,TRBJ1-5,CAISESVRDQPQHF
.,TRBV19,TRBJ2-7,CASSIGGYEQYF
TRBD2,TRBV19,TRBJ2-7,CASSMVAGPYEQYF
.,TRBV19,TRBJ1-1,CASTQSLNTEAFF
TRBD1,TRBV28,TRBJ1-2,CASSLLGTGVGGYTF
TRBD1,TRBV5-1,TRBJ1-1,CASSTGQGKNTEAFF
.,TRBV19,TRBJ1-5,CATEQGSAQHF
TRBD2,TRBV2,TRBJ2-3,CASSGTSGSTDTQYF
.,TRBV28,TRBJ2-7,CASSLSPGGGSSYEQYF
.,TRBV27,TRBJ2-1,CASSSRRPLNEQFF
TRBD2,TRBV3-1/TRBV3-2,TRBJ2-7,CASSQGASGRGSLSSYEQYF
.,TRBV2,TRBJ1-5,CASSEAGPTNQPQHF
.,TRBV7-9,TRBJ1-6,CASSRTGAILSPLHF
.,TRBV7-2,TRBJ2-7,CASSPAGTNYEQYF
TRBD1,TRBV13,TRBJ1-6,CASSETAGGDSPLHF
.,TRBV7-6,TRBJ1-2,CASSLVGGYTF
TRBD1,TRBV6-4,TRBJ1-6,CASSGDSQNSPLHF
.,TRBV27,TRBJ2-7,CASTPLRYEQYF
TRBD1,TRBV7-9,TRBJ1-2,CASSRVDRAGYTF
TRBD2,TRBV29-1,TRBJ2-7,CSVERAGDEQYF
TRBD1,TRBV3-1/TRBV3-2,TRBJ1-2,CASSQLDRDGYTF
TRBD1,TRBV29-1,TRBJ2-7,CSVQGQTYEQYF
.,TRBV19,TRBJ2-7,CASSVRANSGEQYF
TRBD2,TRBV3-1/TRBV3-2,TRBJ2-2,CASSQDRTGLAGVKTGELFF
.,TRBV18,TRBJ2-6,CASSPQGSSGANVLTF
.,TRBV28,TRBJ1-5,CASSFGGRRNQPQHF
.,TRBV5-1,TRBJ1-2,CASSPRSSEDGYTF
TRBD1,TRBV2,TRBJ1-2,CASRYLDRGVYGYTF
.,TRBV5-1,TRBJ2-1,CASSPQLSRGLYDEQFF
TRBD2,TRBV3-1/TRBV3-2,TRBJ2-3,CASSQDGSGADTQYF
.,TRBV5-1,TRBJ1-1,CASTIFGGDTEAFF
TRBD1,TRBV5-1,TRBJ1-1,CASSLGDRVGRTEAFF
.,TRBV25-1,TRBJ1-1,CATQRSGVNTEAFF
.,TRBV7-6,TRBJ1-2,CASSPDDTNYGYTF
.,TRBV5-5,TRBJ1-2,CASSLTPRDLYTF
TRBD1,TRBV20-1,TRBJ1-1,CSAHPGQGAFF
TRBD1,TRBV5-4,TRBJ2-7,CASSLPPGTGIYEQYF
.,TRBV13,TRBJ1-1,CASSWKATEAFF
TRBD1,TRBV16,TRBJ2-7,CASSQWDRSYEQYF